Judged by abundance, the clone carrying this T cell receptor (beta chain) is medium-sized. The sample belongs to a study of neurological immune-mediated disorders. The V segment lost 3 bases and the J segment 4 bases; nucleotides outside the gene matches: 4. The CDR3 spans 14 residues. Germline V gene lookup returns CDR1 SQVTM and CDR2 ANQGSEA. The cDNA was generated through 5'RACE incorporating 10-nucleotide random UMIs. In TCRdb, the 5' RACE reads were re-called with MiXCR into one record per CDR3 protein. The sample gives fewer than 40,000 distinct CDR3 sequences, 4.8% of which show up once; roughly 9% is in the top ten.

This sequence was found in a man younger than 35 in good health. This rearrangement joins TRBV29-1 to TRBJ2-3; the match to TRBD2 covers 10 bases. Sequencing input: CD4+ T cells from blood. The CDR3, as DNA: TGCAGCGTTGATGGAGCGGGGGGGCCAGATACGCAGTATTTT. Amino acids: CSVDGAGGPDTQYF.